This is a list of T cell receptor beta chains from one sample in a study of vaccination effects on CD4 cells after COVID-19. Antigen specificity for these receptors is unknown. TCRdb's copy holds only in-frame clones and misses some; the assay was immunoSEQ multiplex PCR. This table holds about 54,000 clones, roughly 80% found once. The sample was CD4+ T cells from PBMCs cultured with HCoV-229E spike peptides, taken before COVID-19 vaccination. These receptors originate from a human donor who received a COVID-19 vaccine. CDR3s include the opening cysteine and the closing phenylalanine or tryptophan. The order of the fields is J gene, clone size, V gene, CDR3 length, D gene, CDR3 DNA, CDR3 protein. The D gene is left open where the match is weak. For some rows the clone size is stated as once, few or many, or as a class when expanded; others skip it.

TRBJ2-3	NA	TRBV20-1	11	NA	TGCAGTGCTGGGACTGGAGATACGCAGTATTTT	CSAGTGDTQYF
TRBJ1-1	NA	TRBV7-2	15	NA	TGTGCCAGCAGCTTAACTCCACCCATGAACACTGAAGCTTTCTTT	CASSLTPPMNTEAFF
TRBJ1-5	NA	TRBV12-3/TRBV12-4	13	NA	TGTGCCAGCAGTTTATACGGCGGAGGAGCCCAGCATTTT	CASSLYGGGAQHF
TRBJ1-4	NA	TRBV30	14	TRBD1	TGTGCCTGGAGTGTGGGCAGGGGGCACGAAAAACTGTTTTTT	CAWSVGRGHEKLFF
TRBJ1-1	few	TRBV5-1	14	NA	TGCGCCAGCAGCTTGGGAATAGTGAACACTGAAGCTTTCTTT	CASSLGIVNTEAFF
TRBJ2-3	NA	TRBV9	16	TRBD2	TGTGCCAGCAGCGTAGCCAGCGGGGGGGCGGCAGATACGCAGTATTTT	CASSVASGGAADTQYF
TRBJ2-1	NA	TRBV7-9	15	NA	TGTGCCAGCAGCCCCAGGGATTTGACCTACAATGAGCAGTTCTTC	CASSPRDLTYNEQFF
TRBJ2-3	NA	TRBV2	14	TRBD1	TGTGCCAGCAAAGGCAGGGGGCTCGCAGATACGCAGTATTTT	CASKGRGLADTQYF
TRBJ2-3	NA	TRBV29-1	13	NA	TGCAGCGTTGAAGGACCTAGCACAGATACGCAGTATTTT	CSVEGPSTDTQYF
TRBJ1-5	NA	TRBV24-1	14	NA	TGTGCCACCAGTGACCCCGGACGCAATCAGCCCCAGCATTTT	CATSDPGRNQPQHF
TRBJ2-5	NA	TRBV4-1	15	TRBD2	TGCGCCAGCCGAAGAGGACTAGCGGCACAAGAGACCCAGTACTTC	CASRRGLAAQETQYF
TRBJ2-1	NA	TRBV6-5	14	TRBD1	TGTGCCAGTCTGTCCAGGGGGTCGTACAATGAGCAGTTCTTC	CASLSRGSYNEQFF
TRBJ1-4	NA	TRBV3-1/TRBV3-2	15	NA	TGTGCCAGCAGCCAAGTTAAACAGGGTGGTGAAAAACTGTTTTTT	CASSQVKQGGEKLFF
TRBJ1-1	NA	TRBV3-1/TRBV3-2	16	NA	TGTGCCAGCAGCCAAACGCCCCCAGGGGTTTTCACTGAAGCTTTCTTT	CASSQTPPGVFTEAFF
TRBJ2-3	NA	TRBV27	16	TRBD1	TGTGCCAGCAGTTTAATCGGGACAGGGACACAAAATACGCAGTATTTT	CASSLIGTGTQNTQYF
TRBJ2-3	NA	TRBV2	15	NA	TGTGCCAGCAGTTCCCAGGTTGGGAGCTCAGATACGCAGTATTTT	CASSSQVGSSDTQYF
TRBJ2-3	NA	TRBV5-1	17	TRBD2	TGCGCCAGCAGCTACCGTAGCGGGGGGGCTAGCACAGATACGCAGTATTTT	CASSYRSGGASTDTQYF
TRBJ1-6	NA	TRBV6-5	13	TRBD1	TGTGCCAGCAGAGACAGGGGGGGATCACCCCTCCACTTT	CASRDRGGSPLHF
TRBJ2-3	few	TRBV3-1/TRBV3-2	16	NA	TGTGCCAGCAGCCAAGAGACTATTGGAGGCGCAGATACGCAGTATTTT	CASSQETIGGADTQYF
TRBJ2-3	NA	TRBV25-1	14	TRBD1	TGTGCCAGCAGAGCCCGGACAGGGAGAGATACGCAGTATTTT	CASRARTGRDTQYF
TRBJ2-3	NA	TRBV5-1	16	TRBD2	TGCGCCAGCAGCTTGGTATCGGGGGGGTACACAGATACGCAGTATTTT	CASSLVSGGYTDTQYF
TRBJ1-6	few	TRBV9	15	NA	TGTGCCAGCAGCGCCGGGACCATGGTGGATTCACCCCTCCACTTT	CASSAGTMVDSPLHF
TRBJ2-3	NA	TRBV7-3	16	TRBD1	TGTGCCAGCAGCTACAGCCCGGGACAGGGGGCAGGCACGCAGTATTTT	CASSYSPGQGAGTQYF
TRBJ2-5	NA	TRBV7-8	13	NA	TGTGCCAGCAGCTTACCTGTCGTGGAGACCCAGTACTTC	CASSLPVVETQYF
TRBJ1-2	NA	TRBV4-3	13	TRBD1	TGCGCCAGCAGCCGAGACAGGGTGGGTGGCTACACCTTC	CASSRDRVGGYTF
TRBJ1-4	few	TRBV18	13	NA	TGTGCCAGCTCGCAGGGTATGAATGAAAAACTGTTTTTT	CASSQGMNEKLFF
TRBJ2-1	NA	TRBV6-5	14	TRBD1	TGTGCCAGCTCCGGGACAGGCTTCTACAATGAGCAGTTCTTC	CASSGTGFYNEQFF
TRBJ1-5	NA	TRBV6-5	13	NA	TGTGCCAGCCAGGCAGTAAGGGTCCAGCCCCAGCATTTT	CASQAVRVQPQHF
TRBJ2-1	NA	TRBV4-3	14	NA	TGCGCCAGCAGCCAAGATCGGAGGGTTAGCGAGCAGTTCTTC	CASSQDRRVSEQFF
TRBJ2-4	NA	TRBV4-1	17	TRBD2	TGCGCCAGCAGCCAAGAGGGCGGGGGGGCCGGGAGGGACATTCAGTACTTC	CASSQEGGGAGRDIQYF
TRBJ2-1	NA	TRBV28	12	NA	TGTGCCAGCAGTTTAGGGGTTTTTGAGCAGTTCTTC	CASSLGVFEQFF
TRBJ1-1	NA	TRBV7-9	14	NA	TGTGCCAGCATCCCCAGGGCAATGAACACTGAAGCTTTCTTT	CASIPRAMNTEAFF
TRBJ1-3	few	TRBV5-5	17	NA	TGTGCCAGCAGCTTGGTCCGGAGGGCCTTCTCTGGAAACACCATATATTTT	CASSLVRRAFSGNTIYF
TRBJ2-3	NA	TRBV6-9	17	TRBD2	TGTGCCAGCAAAGGTAGCGGGGGGGAGGGAGTCTCCGATACGCAGTATTTT	CASKGSGGEGVSDTQYF
TRBJ2-2	few	TRBV18	15	TRBD1	TGTGCCAGCTCACCACGGACAGGGAACACCGGGGAGCTGTTTTTT	CASSPRTGNTGELFF
TRBJ1-2	NA	TRBV3-1/TRBV3-2	15	NA	TGTGCCAGCAGCCAAGATGTACGGGGTAATGATGGCTACACCTTC	CASSQDVRGNDGYTF
TRBJ1-2	NA	TRBV19	15	NA	TGTGCCAGTGTGAAAAATCAGGGATCTAACTATGGCTACACCTTC	CASVKNQGSNYGYTF
TRBJ1-3	NA	TRBV9	12	NA	TGTGCCAGCAGCCTAGACGGGAACACCATATATTTT	CASSLDGNTIYF
TRBJ1-2	few	TRBV4-2	14	NA	TGTGCCAGCAGCCAAGACGGGAGGAACTATGGCTACACCTTC	CASSQDGRNYGYTF
TRBJ1-3	NA	TRBV5-1	14	TRBD1	TGCGCCAGCAGCCAAGGACAGGCTGACAACACCATATATTTT	CASSQGQADNTIYF
TRBJ1-2	few	TRBV3-1/TRBV3-2	15	NA	TGTGCCAGCAGCCAAGATGCCTTAGGGGCGTATGGCTACACCTTC	CASSQDALGAYGYTF
TRBJ2-3	NA	TRBV6-5	15	NA	TGTGCCAGCAGTTACGGGCAGAGTAGCACAGATACGCAGTATTTT	CASSYGQSSTDTQYF
TRBJ1-3	few	TRBV2	14	NA	TGTGCCAGCAGTGGACAGCTCTCTGGAAACACCATATATTTT	CASSGQLSGNTIYF
TRBJ1-3	NA	TRBV19	16	NA	TGTGCCAGTAGTATTGGTGAGGGGTTACCTGGAAACACCATATATTTT	CASSIGEGLPGNTIYF
TRBJ1-3	NA	TRBV28	17	NA	TGTGCCAGCAGCGTCCCCGGGGGCCTACTCTCTGGAAACACCATATATTTT	CASSVPGGLLSGNTIYF
TRBJ1-4	NA	TRBV29-1	14	NA	TGCAGCGTTGCTAGGAGGGGAGCTAATGAAAAACTGTTTTTT	CSVARRGANEKLFF
TRBJ1-1	NA	TRBV9	13	NA	TGTGCCAGCAGCGGGGGATGGACCACTGAAGCTTTCTTT	CASSGGWTTEAFF
TRBJ1-1	NA	TRBV5-1	16	NA	TGCGCCAGCAGCTTGGTGACAGGTCAAAAAGGGACTGAAGCTTTCTTT	CASSLVTGQKGTEAFF
TRBJ2-1	once	TRBV24-1	18	TRBD2	TGTGCCACCAGCTTAGGTGGGCTAGCGGGGGGAGGAGTAAGTGAGCAGTTCTTC	CATSLGGLAGGGVSEQFF
TRBJ2-1	once	TRBV5-1	23	NA	TGCGCCAGCAGCTCGACGGGACAGGGGGCCTTAGCGGGGGGGCCGAGCTCCTACAATGAGCAGTTCTTC	CASSSTGQGALAGGPSSYNEQFF
TRBJ1-6	NA	TRBV5-6	15	TRBD1	TGTGCCAGCAGCTTGGTGGACAGGGAGGTTTCACCCCTCCACTTT	CASSLVDREVSPLHF
TRBJ2-1	NA	TRBV18	16	NA	TGTGCCAGCTCACCACTCCAGGGATACTCCTACAATGAGCAGTTCTTC	CASSPLQGYSYNEQFF
TRBJ2-2	NA	TRBV10-3	12	NA	TGTGCCATCAGATGGATCACCGGGGAGCTGTTTTTT	CAIRWITGELFF
TRBJ1-2	few	TRBV19	13	TRBD1	TGTGCCAGTAGCTTCAGGGGGAATTATGGCTACACCTTC	CASSFRGNYGYTF
TRBJ2-6	NA	TRBV30	17	TRBD1	TGTGCCTGGAGTGTTGGACAGGGGAACTCTGGGGCCAACGTCCTGACTTTC	CAWSVGQGNSGANVLTF